This is a list of T cell receptor beta chains from one sample in a study of blood T cells in healthy people across ages. From the 5' RACE reads, TCRdb called clonotypes with MiXCR, one entry per CDR3 protein. The sample has hundreds of thousands of distinct CDR3 sequences, under 65% seen once. The sequenced sample consisted of blood. These receptors all stem from a man aged 55 to 69 in good health. Each CDR3 is given without its conserved first and last residue. The order of the fields is J gene, V gene, CDR3 protein.

j_gene: TRBJ1-4; v_gene: TRBV20-1; CDR3aa: SARATGKSEKLF
j_gene: TRBJ2-7; v_gene: TRBV7-9; CDR3aa: ASSFAGQGAEGQY
j_gene: TRBJ1-2; v_gene: TRBV4-2; CDR3aa: ASSTRQGVDYGYT
j_gene: TRBJ1-1; v_gene: TRBV6-2/TRBV6-3; CDR3aa: ASSIGQGGVKNTEAF
j_gene: TRBJ1-1; v_gene: TRBV20-1; CDR3aa: SASQGADTEAF
j_gene: TRBJ2-3; v_gene: TRBV12-3/TRBV12-4; CDR3aa: ASRAQATFTDTQY
j_gene: TRBJ1-2; v_gene: TRBV12-3/TRBV12-4; CDR3aa: ASSFDQSYGYT
j_gene: TRBJ2-1; v_gene: TRBV20-1; CDR3aa: SPSGGGNEQF
j_gene: TRBJ2-5; v_gene: TRBV6-5; CDR3aa: ASTASGVMKQY
j_gene: TRBJ1-2; v_gene: TRBV4-2; CDR3aa: ASSQDRKGYT
j_gene: TRBJ1-2; v_gene: TRBV29-1; CDR3aa: SVESREDYGYT
j_gene: TRBJ2-7; v_gene: TRBV5-1; CDR3aa: ASSFDSFYEQY
j_gene: TRBJ2-1; v_gene: TRBV5-1; CDR3aa: ASSLALGTGDSYNEQF
j_gene: TRBJ1-1; v_gene: TRBV29-1; CDR3aa: SVRPPTGEAF
j_gene: TRBJ2-2; v_gene: TRBV6-5; CDR3aa: ASGSGQNTGELF
j_gene: TRBJ1-2; v_gene: TRBV5-1; CDR3aa: ASRRTGTGSYGYT
j_gene: TRBJ2-1; v_gene: TRBV20-1; CDR3aa: SASQGSYNEQF
j_gene: TRBJ1-4; v_gene: TRBV12-3/TRBV12-4; CDR3aa: ASSLGTGKEKLF